What follows describes a single T cell receptor beta chain. The CDR3 extends over 14 amino acids. Germline V lookup: CDR1 ENHRY, CDR2 SYGVKD. The V and J ends lost 4 bases and 5 bases, in that order; junction bases with no gene match: 7. Whole blood, unfractionated, served as the material for total RNA extraction. The study used a library that attached unique molecular identifiers to individual cDNA molecules. TCRdb recomputed calls from the 5' RACE reads with MiXCR, one row per CDR3 protein. The sample has tens of thousands of distinct CDR3 sequences; roughly 7.7% are singletons. This sample was taken from a study of human T cells and chemical hapten exposure.

The chain uses TRBV10-3 and TRBJ2-5; 7 bases map to TRBD2. The clonotype originates from a male donor in good health. The CDR3 DNA reads as TGTGCCATCAGTGGAGGCGCGGGGGATGAGACCCAGTACTTC. Protein product: CAISGGAGDETQYF.